This TCR beta chain derives from a study of shared T cell receptors in the human thymus listed by TCRdb under 2021. Background on the whole study: The study investigated the way shared, self-reactive T-cell receptor alpha chains are produced in the human thymus.

Library preparation used the immunoSEQ multiplex PCR assay. TCRdb holds this immuneACCESS table with in-frame rearrangements only. Some clones are missing; in checked studies, unresolved V genes explain under half, and the rest has no known cause. In this sample the table shows a few hundred thousand clones, approximately 95% of which occur a single time. The ten top clones hold about 0.02% of the sample. The CDR3 numbers 15 residues from cysteine through phenylalanine. The CDR3 DNA has 45 bases and is translated from base 1. From a lookup of the germline V gene, CDR1 and CDR2 are MRHNA and SNTAGT. The V end gives up 8 bases and the J end 7 bases, leaving 12 bases in the junction not matched to a gene. A remark on this clone: Its antigen target is currently unknown. No quality values exist for individual bases; no much larger clone is one base distant.

The receptor was isolated from a human donor. Input material: thymocytes. The V and J genes are TRBV6-4 and TRBJ2-2, and 8 junction bases match TRBD2. CDR3 loop: CASLRGGKKIGELFF. The nucleotide sequence reads as follows: TGTGCCAGCCTGCGCGGGGGGAAGAAGATCGGGGAGCTGTTTTTT.